This T cell receptor beta chain was documented in a study of T cell responses to AZD1222 COVID-19 vaccine. Whole-study context: Pooled samples include second doses given at about 4 or 12 weeks.

Comments on this clone: As yet, its antigen is unknown.

This CDR3 is 16 amino acids long. Trimming took 1 base from V and 4 from J, leaving 14 bases between them. Germline CDR1 LGHNA, CDR2 YNFKEQ. Method: immunoSEQ multiplex PCR; TCRdb's copy keeps in-frame clones and lacks some. Of about 180,000 clones listed, around 88% are singletons. Study-level points and caveats: Two AZD1222 doses significantly raised spike-specific TCR breadth and depth over controls. None of the repertoires were sampled until the peak T cell response had passed. Possibly, clonal diversity was underestimated; donors were largely white British and included more females.

This rearrangement joins TRBV4-2 to TRBJ2-1; a possible D gene is TRBD1 (8 bases). The clonotype originates from an adult in good health. This material consisted of peripheral blood, taken on day 0 of AZD1222 vaccination. The CDR3: CASSQVDREGYNEQFF. The CDR3 coding sequence is TGTGCCAGCAGCCAAGTGGACAGGGAGGGGTACAATGAGCAGTTCTTC.